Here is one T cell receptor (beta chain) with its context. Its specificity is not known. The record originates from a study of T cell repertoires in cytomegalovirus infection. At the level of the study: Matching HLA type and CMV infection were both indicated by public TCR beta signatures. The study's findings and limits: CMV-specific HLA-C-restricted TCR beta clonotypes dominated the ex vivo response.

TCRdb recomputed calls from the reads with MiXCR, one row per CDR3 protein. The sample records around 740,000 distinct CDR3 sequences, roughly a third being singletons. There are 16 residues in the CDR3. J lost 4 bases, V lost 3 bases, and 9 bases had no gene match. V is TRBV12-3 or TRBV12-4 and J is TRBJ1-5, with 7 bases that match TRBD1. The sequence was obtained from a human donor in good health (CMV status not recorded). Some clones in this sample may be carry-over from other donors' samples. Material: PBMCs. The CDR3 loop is CASSFPRGGQNQPQHF. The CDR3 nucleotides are TGTGCCAGCAGTTTCCCCAGGGGGGGACAGAATCAGCCCCAGCATTTT.